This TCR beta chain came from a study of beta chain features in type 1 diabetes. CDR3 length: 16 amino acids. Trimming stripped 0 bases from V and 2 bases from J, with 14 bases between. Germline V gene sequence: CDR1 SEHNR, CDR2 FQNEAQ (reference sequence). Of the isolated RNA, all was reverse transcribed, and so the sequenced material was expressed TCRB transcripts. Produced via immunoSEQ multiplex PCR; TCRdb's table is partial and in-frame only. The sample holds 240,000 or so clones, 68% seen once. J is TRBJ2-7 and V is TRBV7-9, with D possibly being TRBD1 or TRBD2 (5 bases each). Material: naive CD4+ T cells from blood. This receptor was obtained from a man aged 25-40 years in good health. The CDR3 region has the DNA TGTGCCAGCAGCTTAGCTCTCGGGGACCAGGCCTACGAGCAGTACTTC. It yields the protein CASSLALGDQAYEQYF.